This T cell receptor (beta chain) was recorded in a study of T cell repertoires in cytomegalovirus infection. With respect to this clonotype: Its matching antigen is unknown.

TCRdb passed the reads through MiXCR, listing each CDR3 protein once. This table holds roughly 80,000 distinct CDR3 sequences, roughly a quarter found once. Study outcomes and limitations: Summed public TCR beta family frequency identified CMV carriers bearing the relevant HLA. CMV-specific TCR beta clonotypes restricted by HLA-C were the ones dominating the ex vivo response.

The CDR3 contains 15 residues. The germline CDR1 and CDR2 sequences are SEHNR and FQNEAQ (reference sequence). Trimming left V 5 bases short and J 2 bases short, with 16 bases between. This TCR was recovered from a human donor in good health (CMV status not recorded). Some clones in this sample may be carry-over from other donors' samples. Sequencing was performed on CD8+ T cells from cultured PBMCs, taken from culture after CMV antigen stimulation. The V and J genes are TRBV7-9 and TRBJ2-7, with TRBD1 as a possible D gene (6 bases). CDR3 bases: TGTGCCAGCAGCCCCGTGGCAGGGGAAACCTACGAGCAGTACTTC. Its translation: CASSPVAGETYEQYF.